These 28 T cell receptor beta chains originate from one sample sequenced in a study of T cell repertoires in cytomegalovirus infection. Using its own MiXCR run on the reads, TCRdb lists one record per CDR3 protein. The data contain 200,000 or so distinct CDR3 sequences, roughly a fifth of them seen just once; the ten biggest clones take up around 3.2%. Specimen: PBMCs. Source of these receptors: a human donor in good health (CMV status not recorded). Some clones in this sample may be carry-over from other donors' samples.

The genes are TRBV7-9 and TRBJ1-5; 7 nucleotides align to TRBD1. Germline-derived CDR1 and CDR2 are SEHNR and FQNEAQ (reference sequence). The V gene end was trimmed by 1 base and the J gene end by 9 bases; junction bases not matched to a gene: 0. The CDR3 totals 12 residues. The CDR3 coding sequence is TGTGCCAGCAGCTTAGGACAGGGGCCCCAGCATTTT. Translation: CASSLGQGPQHF.

The chain joins TRBV19 to TRBJ2-3; no clear D. The V gene lost 10 bases and the J gene lost 3 bases, with 11 bases spanning the gap. CDR1 LNHDA and CDR2 SQIVND come from the germline V gene (reference sequence). The CDR3 covers 12 residues. In DNA form, the CDR3 reads TGTGCCACCACAACCCGAACAGATACGCAGTATTTT. This translates into CATTTRTDTQYF.

The V gene is TRBV7-3, the J gene TRBJ1-2; tentative D call: TRBD1 (6 bases). This CDR3 comprises 13 residues. V gave up 5 bases and J gave up 6 bases, with 13 bases separating them. Germline CDR1 reads SGHTA; CDR2 reads FQGTGA. CDR3 DNA sequence: TGTGCCAGCAGCACAGCCCAGGGGCATGGCTACACCTTC. Amino acids: CASSTAQGHGYTF.

The V and J genes are TRBV14 and TRBJ2-2; D is unresolved. V lost 2 bases and J lost 0, with 7 bases in between. CDR3 length equals 15 residues. CDR1 and CDR2 from the germline V gene are SGHDN and FVKESK. The CDR3 sequence is CASSQNGANTGELFF. Written as DNA, the CDR3 is TGTGCCAGCAGCCAAAACGGCGCGAACACCGGGGAGCTGTTTTTT.

This clonotype was seen many times. The V call is TRBV7-8, the J call TRBJ1-5, with TRBD1 matching over 8 bases. CDR1 and CDR2 (germline): SGHVS, FQNEAQ. Losses at the gene ends were 2 bases for V and 1 base for J; bases not matched to a gene: 7. The CDR3 covers 17 residues. For the CDR3, the DNA is TGTGCCAGCAGCTTATCTAGACAGGGGCTGAGCAATCAGCCCCAGCATTTT. Translating gives CASSLSRQGLSNQPQHF.

The rearrangement links TRBV19 to TRBJ1-2, with no clear D. The CDR3 extends over 12 amino acids. CDR1 and CDR2 from the germline V gene are LNHDA and SQIVND (reference sequence). V was pared by 8 bases and J by 8 bases, with 15 bases between. Here the CDR3 reads CASQEAARGYTF. CDR3 DNA sequence: TGTGCCAGTCAAGAGGCCGCGAGAGGCTACACCTTC.

In this sample, this clonotype turned up many times. This CDR3 is CASSLRRGWTEAFF. Here the CDR3 DNA reads TGTGCCAGCAGCTTGAGGAGGGGGTGGACTGAAGCTTTCTTT. The chain combines TRBV7-9 with TRBJ1-1, with D tentatively TRBD1 (6 bases). Germline V gene sequence: CDR1 SEHNR, CDR2 FQNEAQ (reference sequence). The length of the CDR3 is 14 residues. Trimming removed 3 bases from V and 5 bases from J, with 13 bases in between.

V is TRBV20-1 and J is TRBJ2-7; 7 bases are a match to TRBD1. V lost 5 bases and J lost 3; bases outside the gene matches: 13. The CDR3 runs to 15 residues. Germline V gives CDR1 DFQATT, CDR2 SNEGSKA (reference sequence). CDR3 sequence (DNA): TGCAGTGCTCGAGCCCCGGACAGGTTAAACTACGAGCAGTACTTC. Residues: CSARAPDRLNYEQYF.

This clonotype was counted between two and nine times. The chain carries TRBV7-2 and TRBJ2-7; no firm D call. The V and J ends lost 1 base and 6 bases respectively, with 16 bases between them. From germline, CDR1 is SGHTA and CDR2 FQGNSA. The CDR3 runs to 15 residues. CDR3 protein: CASSLEGSPGLEQYF. The CDR3 DNA follows: TGTGCCAGCAGCTTAGAGGGCAGCCCGGGCCTCGAGCAGTACTTC.

The V call is TRBV20-1, the J call TRBJ2-4; TRBD1 agrees at 8 bases. CDR1 and CDR2 (germline): DFQATT, SNEGSKA (reference sequence). Trimming at V came to 6 bases and at J to 2 bases, leaving 6 bases not matched to a gene. CDR3 length equals 14 residues. In nucleotides, the CDR3 is TGCAGTGCCGGGGACAGGAGAACCAAAAACATTCAGTACTTC. It translates to CSAGDRRTKNIQYF.

The table lists this clonotype with many counts. The CDR3 reads CASSLDSGPQPDYNEQFF. CDR3 nucleotides: TGTGCCAGCAGTTTGGACTCGGGGCCCCAACCCGATTACAATGAGCAGTTCTTC. V gene TRBV28 combines with J gene TRBJ2-1, with D perhaps TRBD1 or TRBD2 (5 bases each). The CDR3 consists of 18 residues. Trimming removed 3 bases at V and 4 bases at J, with 22 bases between. Germline assignment: CDR1 MDHEN and CDR2 SYDVKM.

This sequence joins TRBV7-9 and TRBJ1-1, with 8 bases fitting TRBD1. CDR3 length equals 16 residues. Germline loops: CDR1 SEHNR, CDR2 FQNEAQ (reference sequence). J was trimmed by 6 bases and V by 5 bases; bases with no gene match: 14. Written as DNA, the CDR3 is TGTGCCAGCAGCCCGGCTCAGGGGGCTCTCGTCGCTGAAGCTTTCTTT. Protein product: CASSPAQGALVAEAFF.

This chain joins TRBV7-9 and TRBJ2-2; D may be TRBD2 (5 bases). The length of the CDR3 is 12 residues. The V gene's germline CDR1 is SEHNR and CDR2 FQNEAQ (reference sequence). The V end was cut by 6 bases, the J end by 8 bases, with 10 bases between. CDR3 region: CASSPEAGELFF. The CDR3, as DNA: TGTGCCAGCAGTCCGGAGGCAGGGGAGCTGTTTTTT. The variable domain in full, with the rest retrieved from reference TRBV7-9 and TRBJ2-2, is DTGVSQNPRHKITKRGQNVTFRCDPISEHNRLYWYRQTLGQGPEFLTYFQNEAQLEKSRLLSDRFSAERPKGSFSTLEIQRTEQGDSAMYLCASSPEAGELFFGEGSRLTVL.

This clonotype was seen a handful of times. This chain connects TRBV6-2 or TRBV6-3 to TRBJ1-1, with D perhaps TRBD1 (5 bases). The CDR3 runs 14 residues. Germline CDR1 and CDR2: MNHEY and SVGEGT. V gave up 4 bases and J gave up 3 bases, with 12 bases separating them. CDR3 sequence: CASSSAGGDTEAFF. The DNA of the CDR3 is TGTGCCAGCAGTTCCGCTGGGGGGGACACTGAAGCTTTCTTT.

This clonotype was counted a few times. This sequence joins TRBV19 and TRBJ2-7, with D unresolved. The ends were cut back, 0 bases at V and 6 bases at J, with 6 bases in the middle. The CDR3 loop spans 12 amino acids. In germline, CDR1 is LNHDA, CDR2 SQIVND (reference sequence). CDR3: CASSIEGGEQYF. The DNA for the CDR3 is TGTGCCAGTAGTATAGAAGGTGGCGAGCAGTACTTC.

This clonotype was recorded at least ten times. The chain uses TRBV28 and TRBJ2-2, with unresolved D. The V gene's germline CDR1 is MDHEN and CDR2 SYDVKM. The V end lost 6 bases, the J end lost 0 bases, and 5 bases lay between the germline ends. The CDR3 length is 13 residues. The CDR3: CASRDPNTGELFF. The CDR3 bases are TGTGCCAGCAGGGACCCGAACACCGGGGAGCTGTTTTTT. The whole variable domain, filled in from reference TRBV28 and TRBJ2-2, reads DVKVTQSSRYLVKRTGEKVFLECVQDMDHENMFWYRQDPGLGLRLIYFSYDVKMKEKGDIPEGYSVSREKKERFSLILESASTNQTSMYLCASRDPNTGELFFGEGSRLTVL.

This clonotype occurred a few times. This chain uses TRBV6-2 or TRBV6-3 with TRBJ1-5; possible D gene TRBD1, 6 bases. Germline CDR1 reads MNHEY; CDR2 reads SVGEGT. V lost 5 bases, J lost 0 bases, and 17 bases lay in between. The CDR3 contains 17 residues. The CDR3: CASSRPIFRGSNQPQHF. DNA for the CDR3: TGTGCCAGCAGTCGACCGATCTTCAGGGGTAGCAATCAGCCCCAGCATTTT.

CDR3: CASSSRLAGDTQYF. The CDR3 bases are TGTGCCAGCAGCTCACGACTAGCTGGGGATACGCAGTATTTT. J is TRBJ2-3 and V is TRBV5-4; 7 bases match TRBD2. The length of the CDR3 is 14 residues. Germline V gene lookup returns CDR1 SGHNT and CDR2 YYREEE (reference sequence). V shed 3 bases and J 6 bases; nucleotides not matched to a gene: 7.

This clonotype was picked up a small number of times. The V gene is TRBV3-1, the J gene TRBJ1-1; tentative D call: TRBD1 (6 bases). V shed 6 bases and J shed 7 bases, with 15 bases lying between them. Germline-derived CDR1 and CDR2 are LGHDT and YNNKEL (reference sequence). There are 13 residues in the CDR3. The CDR3 nucleotides read TGTGCCAGCAGGTTACAGGGCGAGGATGAAGCTTTCTTT. Protein product: CASRLQGEDEAFF.

This clonotype was detected only a few times. This chain uses TRBV19 with TRBJ1-1, with D tentatively TRBD1 (5 bases). The CDR3 has 12 amino acids. V gave up 9 bases and J gave up 0 bases, with 8 bases separating them. Germline loops: CDR1 LNHDA, CDR2 SQIVND (reference sequence). CDR3 bases: TGTGCCAGCAGGGTTATGAACACTGAAGCTTTCTTT. Protein product: CASRVMNTEAFF. The complete variable domain, with remaining parts taken from reference TRBV19 and TRBJ1-1, reads DGGITQSPKYLFRKEGQNVTLSCEQNLNHDAMYWYRQDPGQGLRLIYYSQIVNDFQKGDIAEGYSVSREKKESFPLTVTSAQKNPTAFYLCASRVMNTEAFFGQGTRLTVV.

The table lists this clonotype with a few counts. The chain is built from TRBV4-1 and TRBJ2-1; 8 positions agree with TRBD1. CDR1 MGHRA and CDR2 YSYEKL come from the germline V gene. Trimming took 4 bases from V and 2 from J; bases not matched to a gene: 10. The CDR3 runs to 17 residues. The CDR3 bases are TGCGCCAGCAGCCGCCAGGGGCAACAGGGGGCCTACAATGAGCAGTTCTTC. Protein product: CASSRQGQQGAYNEQFF.

This clonotype was counted at least ten times. This chain joins TRBV12-3 or TRBV12-4 and TRBJ1-1; D gene uncertain. The CDR3 is 13 residues long. V gave up 9 bases and J gave up 4 bases, with 15 bases separating them. The CDR3 sequence: CASGSTWGTEAFF. CDR3 DNA sequence: TGTGCCAGTGGGAGTACCTGGGGCACTGAAGCTTTCTTT.

This clonotype has at least ten counts. This chain links TRBV11-2 with TRBJ2-7; possibly TRBD2 for D (6 bases). This CDR3 comprises 15 residues. Germline CDR1 SGHAT, CDR2 FQNNGV. The V gene lost 3 bases and the J gene lost 0 bases, with 12 bases spanning the gap. DNA of the CDR3: TGTGCCAGCAGCTTCAGATTAGCGGTCTCCTACGAGCAGTACTTC. Encoded protein: CASSFRLAVSYEQYF.

The table lists this clonotype with many counts. The chain employs TRBV7-8 and TRBJ2-1; 7 nucleotides align to TRBD2. CDR1 is SGHVS and CDR2 is FQNEAQ in the germline V gene. Trimming took 8 bases from V and 0 from J; bases not matched to a gene: 10. The CDR3 has 16 residues. As DNA, the CDR3 is TGTGCCAGCGAGGGACTACTGGAAAGCTCCTACAATGAGCAGTTCTTC. It specifies CASEGLLESSYNEQFF. Using reference TRBV7-8 and TRBJ2-1 for the parts outside the CDR3, the full variable domain is GAGVSQSPRYKVAKRGQDVALRCDPISGHVSLFWYQQALGQGPEFLTYFQNEAQLDKSGLPSDRFFAERPEGSVSTLKIQRTQQEDSAVYLCASEGLLESSYNEQFFGPGTRLTVL.

The chain has TRBV5-6 and TRBJ1-1; D perhaps matches TRBD1 (5 bases). V was clipped by 5 bases and J by 1 base, with 9 bases between them. CDR1 and CDR2 (germline): SGHDT, YYEEEE. The CDR3 is 13 amino acids. The CDR3 DNA follows: TGTGCCAGCAGAGCAGGGACGAACACTGAAGCTTTCTTT. This gives the protein CASRAGTNTEAFF.

The chain recombines TRBV20-1 with TRBJ2-5; 16 bases match TRBD2. The CDR3 loop spans 18 amino acids. Germline V lookup: CDR1 DFQATT, CDR2 SNEGSKA (reference sequence). V trimming: 3 bases; J trimming: 1 base; junction bases outside the gene matches: 8. CDR3 in amino acids: CSASIGTSGRALQETQYF. The CDR3 DNA follows: TGCAGTGCTAGCATCGGGACTAGCGGGAGGGCCCTCCAAGAGACCCAGTACTTC.

This clonotype was seen a handful of times. The chain has TRBV20-1 and TRBJ1-5, with a tentative D call TRBD1 (6 bases). The CDR3 length is 14 residues. The germline CDR1 and CDR2 sequences are DFQATT and SNEGSKA (reference sequence). The germline V and J ends were trimmed by 0 bases and 3 bases, with 9 bases remaining between them. CDR3 region: CSAREGGNNQPQHF. Here the CDR3 DNA reads TGCAGTGCTAGAGAGGGGGGCAACAATCAGCCCCAGCATTTT.

This clonotype appeared once. This chain joins TRBV19 and TRBJ1-1, with 7 bases lining up with TRBD1. V was pared by 3 bases and J by 3 bases, with 7 bases of the junction left unmatched. CDR1 and CDR2 (germline): LNHDA, SQIVND (reference sequence). CDR3 size: 15 residues. Here the CDR3 DNA reads TGTGCCAGTAGTATCATGGGGACAGCGCACACTGAAGCTTTCTTT. Protein sequence: CASSIMGTAHTEAFF.